A single sample is the source of the 31 T cell receptor beta chains below, sequenced in a study of regulatory T cells in long-lasting Graves disease. The time point: persistent/refractory GD, antithyroid drugs over 5 years with positive TRAb. After RNA was extracted from PBMCs, the TCR library was made from it. Building the TCR beta libraries relied on iRepertoire HTBI primers, and CDR3 regions underwent Arm-PCR. TCRdb re-called the multiplex PCR reads with MiXCR, one entry per CDR3 protein. This sample has hundreds of thousands of distinct CDR3 sequences, with around a fifth found just once. This material consisted of peripheral blood mononuclear cells (PBMCs), taken when the disease was refractory, from a patient treated with antithyroid drugs. These receptors were taken from a female donor with Graves disease.

This clonotype has a handful of counts. The chain couples TRBV5-4 to TRBJ2-5; either TRBD1 or TRBD2 may fit D (6 bases each). The CDR3 is 16 residues long. Trimming removed 0 bases at V and 2 bases at J, with 14 bases between. Per germline, CDR1 SGHNT and CDR2 YYREEE (reference sequence). In DNA form, the CDR3 reads TGTGCCAGCAGCTTGGGGGGGGCCGGGCAACAAGAGACCCAGTACTTC. It specifies CASSLGGAGQQETQYF.

This rearrangement joins TRBV19 to TRBJ2-7; D assignment may be TRBD1 or TRBD2 (5 bases each). V dropped 9 bases and J dropped 0 bases, with 18 bases sitting between them. The germline V gene encodes CDR1 LNHDA and CDR2 SQIVND (reference sequence). CDR3 length equals 15 residues. The CDR3 nucleotides are TGTGCCAGCCGGGGCGGCAGTTCGAGCTCCTACGAGCAGTACTTC. The encoded protein is CASRGGSSSSYEQYF.

This clonotype came up many times. The chain uses TRBV28 and TRBJ1-5; perhaps TRBD1 as D (6 bases). Trimming stripped 7 bases from V and 11 bases from J, with 15 bases between. The CDR3 has 12 residues. The germline V gene encodes CDR1 MDHEN and CDR2 SYDVKM. CDR3 in DNA: TGTGCCAGCATATCAACAGGGTCTGCCCAGCATTTT. Protein: CASISTGSAQHF.

This clonotype showed up many times. J is TRBJ2-7 and V is TRBV30; D not resolved. There are 14 residues in the CDR3. With 0 bases removed from V and 12 bases from J, the gap between germline ends came to 21 bases. Per germline, CDR1 GTSNPN and CDR2 SVGIG (reference sequence). The CDR3: CAWSVGNTHVSRYF. Written as DNA, the CDR3 is TGTGCCTGGAGTGTAGGAAACACACACGTATCGAGGTACTTC.

V is TRBV19 and J is TRBJ1-5; no firm D call. CDR3 size: 13 residues. Trimming cost V 6 bases and J 5 bases, with 11 bases left between them. The germline CDR1 and CDR2 sequences are LNHDA and SQIVND (reference sequence). The CDR3 is CASSPVAYQPQHF. As DNA, the CDR3 is TGTGCCAGTAGCCCCGTTGCCTATCAGCCCCAGCATTTT.

This clonotype has ten or more counts. V usage is TRBV27 and J usage is TRBJ2-7; no firm D call. The germline V and J ends were trimmed by 3 bases and 0 bases, with 6 bases remaining between them. The CDR3 sequence is 13 residues long. From germline, CDR1 is MNHEY and CDR2 SMNVEV (reference sequence). CDR3 region: CASSFSSSYEQYF. CDR3 nucleotide sequence: TGTGCCAGCAGTTTCAGTAGCTCCTACGAGCAGTACTTC.

In this sample, this clonotype turned up many times. CDR3 bases: TGTGCCAGCAGTTTGAGTATGAATTACGAGCAGTACTTC. The encoded protein is CASSLSMNYEQYF. V usage is TRBV28 and J usage is TRBJ2-7, with D unclear. V was clipped by 3 bases and J by 4 bases, with 10 bases between them. Per germline, CDR1 MDHEN and CDR2 SYDVKM. The CDR3 length is 13 residues.

The chain carries TRBV12-3 or TRBV12-4 and TRBJ1-5, with TRBD1 matching over 7 bases. CDR3 size: 16 residues. V was pared by 2 bases and J by 3 bases, with 7 bases of the junction left unmatched. The CDR3 nucleotides are TGTGCCAGCAGTTTAAACGGAGGGACAGTCAATCAGCCCCAGCATTTT. Protein product: CASSLNGGTVNQPQHF.

This clonotype was seen repeatedly, ten times or more. The chain is built from TRBV11-2 and TRBJ1-5; possibly TRBD1 for D (6 bases). CDR1 is SGHAT and CDR2 is FQNNGV in the germline V gene. Trimming cost V 5 bases and J 2 bases, with 19 bases left between them. The CDR3 extends over 17 amino acids. Here the CDR3 reads CASSPGGGGMGNQPQHF. The CDR3 DNA reads TGTGCCAGCAGCCCCGGAGGGGGGGGGATGGGCAATCAGCCCCAGCATTTT.

This clonotype showed up many times. The rearrangement uses TRBV11-2 and TRBJ1-1; TRBD1 matches at 8 bases. With 3 bases clipped from V and 6 bases from J, the junction kept 15 bases outside the gene matches. Germline V gene data show CDR1 as SGHAT and CDR2 as FQNNGV. The CDR3 loop spans 17 amino acids. The CDR3 DNA follows: TGTGCCAGCAGCTTCCGGACAGGGAAGTTGGGTCCCGCTGAAGCTTTCTTT. Translated: CASSFRTGKLGPAEAFF.

This clonotype was counted many times. The gene calls are TRBV7-9 and TRBJ2-5; 10 bases line up with TRBD1. The junction had 16 bases not matched to a gene; V was cut back by 4 bases and J by 5 bases. Germline CDR1 and CDR2: SEHNR and FQNEAQ (reference sequence). The CDR3 consists of 18 residues. CDR3 in amino acids: CASSWNPGTGVMGETQYF. DNA for the CDR3: TGTGCCAGCAGCTGGAATCCCGGGACAGGGGTTATGGGGGAGACCCAGTACTTC.

This clonotype came up a few times. The chain has TRBV2 and TRBJ2-1; the D gene is possibly TRBD2 (5 bases). Germline CDR1 reads SNHLY; CDR2 reads FYNNEI. The CDR3 extends over 15 amino acids. Trimming stripped 2 bases from V and 7 bases from J, with 15 bases between. CDR3 nucleotides: TGTGCCAGCAGTGAAAGCGGAGTCCCCACTAATGAGCAGTTCTTC. This sequence encodes CASSESGVPTNEQFF. The whole variable domain, remainder taken from reference TRBV2 and TRBJ2-1, is EPEVTQTPSHQVTQMGQEVILRCVPISNHLYFYWYRQILGQKVEFLVSFYNNEISEKSEIFDDQFSVERPDGSNFTLKIRSTKLEDSAMYFCASSESGVPTNEQFFGPGTRLTVL.

This clonotype was found a few times. The rearrangement links TRBV29-1 to TRBJ2-7, with 7 bases that match TRBD1. Germline CDR1 reads SQVTM; CDR2 reads ANQGSEA. The CDR3 is 12 amino acids. Losses at the gene ends were 5 bases for V and 2 bases for J; bases not matched to a gene: 3. CDR3 nucleotides: TGCAGCGTTCTGGGGACAGCCTACGAGCAGTACTTC. It translates to CSVLGTAYEQYF.

At least ten counts were recorded for this clonotype. CDR3 amino acids: CASRQFDRNEQYF. CDR3 DNA: TGTGCCAGCAGACAGTTTGACAGGAACGAGCAGTACTTC. The V call is TRBV11-2, the J call TRBJ2-7, with a tentative D call TRBD1 (6 bases). Per the germline V gene, CDR1 is SGHAT and CDR2 is FQNNGV. Trimming pared 6 bases from V and 5 bases from J, leaving 14 bases between. The CDR3 covers 13 residues.

This chain joins TRBV20-1 and TRBJ2-7, with 7 nucleotides matching TRBD1. V shed 4 bases, J shed 3 bases, and the junction held 6 bases outside the gene matches. CDR3 length: 13 amino acids. In germline, CDR1 is DFQATT, CDR2 SNEGSKA (reference sequence). The CDR3: CSATSDRDYEQYF. The CDR3 DNA is TGCAGTGCTACGTCCGACAGGGACTACGAGCAGTACTTC.

This chain joins TRBV11-2 and TRBJ2-3; 7 bases are shared with TRBD1. The V gene end was trimmed by 7 bases and the J gene end by 4 bases; junction bases not matched to a gene: 2. The germline V gene encodes CDR1 SGHAT and CDR2 FQNNGV. The CDR3 consists of 12 residues. The CDR3 sequence: CASNRGPDTQYF. The CDR3 bases are TGTGCCAGCAACAGGGGCCCAGATACGCAGTATTTT.

The chain combines TRBV6-1 with TRBJ2-7, with 12 bases lining up with TRBD2. Germline V gene lookup returns CDR1 MNHNS and CDR2 SASEGT. V gave up 11 bases and J gave up 5 bases; unmatched junction bases: 7. This CDR3 is 13 amino acids long. The CDR3 reads CAGRTSGTHEQYF. Here the CDR3 DNA reads TGTGCCGGAAGGACTAGCGGGACCCACGAGCAGTACTTC.

This clonotype showed up many times. The chain uses TRBV30 and TRBJ2-7; tentative D call: TRBD1 (6 bases). The length of the CDR3 is 13 residues. Trimming shortened V by 5 bases and J by 1 base, and 12 bases separated the two germline ends. Germline CDR1 reads GTSNPN; CDR2 reads SVGIG (reference sequence). CDR3 in amino acids: CAWEPGQSYEQYF. CDR3 coding DNA: TGTGCCTGGGAACCTGGACAGTCCTACGAGCAGTACTTC.

The chain recombines TRBV20-1 with TRBJ2-5; no firm D call. Trimming took off 5 bases at V and 4 bases at J, with 14 bases between the two ends. CDR3 length: 13 residues. Germline CDR1 reads DFQATT; CDR2 reads SNEGSKA (reference sequence). The CDR3 loop reads CSAVTPSGETQYF. In DNA form, the CDR3 reads TGCAGTGCTGTCACACCGTCCGGAGAGACCCAGTACTTC.

This clonotype was observed a few times. The rearrangement uses TRBV20-1 and TRBJ1-1; weak D call: TRBD1 (6 bases). The V gene's germline CDR1 is DFQATT and CDR2 SNEGSKA (reference sequence). V lost 2 bases and J 0 bases, leaving 10 bases between the germline ends. This CDR3 has 14 amino acids. In nucleotides, the CDR3 is TGCAGTGCTAGAAACAGGGCGTTGAACACTGAAGCTTTCTTT. Encoded protein: CSARNRALNTEAFF.

This chain joins TRBV6-2 or TRBV6-3 and TRBJ1-1; D gene unclear. CDR3 length equals 13 residues. Trimming removed 0 bases from V and 6 bases from J, with 8 bases in between. Germline V gene sequence: CDR1 MNHEY, CDR2 SVGEGT. CDR3 sequence reads: CASSYSPPAEAFF. The CDR3 DNA follows: TGTGCCAGCAGTTACTCCCCACCGGCTGAAGCTTTCTTT.

This clonotype was counted a few times. This chain uses TRBV6-9 with TRBJ1-2, with D possibly TRBD1 on 5 matching bases. The CDR3 runs 15 residues. Trimming removed 3 bases at V and 8 bases at J, with 19 bases between. Germline V gene lookup returns CDR1 MNHGY and CDR2 SVAAGI. CDR3 nucleotide sequence: TGTGCCAGCAGTTACTCCAGGGACCCACTGCGCGGCTACACCTTC. The encoded protein is CASSYSRDPLRGYTF.

Regarding this clonotype: A much larger clone sits a single nucleotide away, making a read error possible. V and J are TRBV7-2 and TRBJ2-7; 12 nucleotides match TRBD2. CDR3 length: 16 amino acids. Germline trimming cut 5 bases from V and 2 bases from J; bases unmatched to any gene: 7. CDR1 SGHTA and CDR2 FQGNSA come from the germline V gene. The CDR3 loop is CASSPGLAGSTYEQYF. The CDR3 nucleotides read TGTGCCAGCAGCCCCGGACTAGCGGGGTCCACCTACGAGCAGTACTTC.

This clonotype was observed a handful of times. The V call is TRBV3-1, the J call TRBJ2-1; TRBD1 matches at 9 bases. Losses at the gene ends were 4 bases for V and 6 bases for J; bases not matched to a gene: 10. CDR3 size: 16 residues. Germline-derived CDR1 and CDR2 are LGHDT and YNNKEL (reference sequence). The CDR3 sequence is CASSLRPGQGSNEQFF. The CDR3 DNA follows: TGTGCCAGCAGCCTAAGACCGGGACAGGGAAGCAATGAGCAGTTCTTC.

This clonotype was seen repeatedly, ten times or more. V is TRBV6-1 and J is TRBJ1-1, with no clear D. There are 14 residues in the CDR3. With 1 base removed from V and 7 bases from J, the gap between germline ends came to 13 bases. Germline CDR1 MNHNS, CDR2 SASEGT. CDR3 sequence: CASSEVSAGYEAFF. DNA of the CDR3: TGTGCCAGCAGTGAAGTTAGTGCTGGTTATGAAGCTTTCTTT.

This clonotype has more than one count but fewer than ten. This chain connects TRBV7-9 to TRBJ2-5, with D tentatively TRBD1 (6 bases). Germline values: CDR1 SEHNR, CDR2 FQNEAQ (reference sequence). The CDR3 is 17 residues long. Trimming took off 4 bases at V and 2 bases at J, with 20 bases between the two ends. The CDR3 DNA follows: TGTGCCAGCAGCTCACCGACAGGCAGACCCCTTCAAGAGACCCAGTACTTC. This translates into CASSSPTGRPLQETQYF.

This clonotype was found a few times. The gene calls are TRBV20-1 and TRBJ1-2, with D perhaps TRBD1 (6 bases). V was cut by 5 bases and J by 8 bases, with 18 bases left in between. The CDR3 has 13 amino acids. Germline CDR1 is DFQATT and CDR2 is SNEGSKA (reference sequence). In DNA form, the CDR3 reads TGCAGTGCTTTACAGGGAGGGGGAGCGGGCTACACCTTC. This gives the protein CSALQGGGAGYTF.

This clonotype appeared a few times. This sequence may be a read error, since a much larger clone differs from it by one base. V usage is TRBV11-3 and J usage is TRBJ1-2, with 7 bases matching TRBD1. The CDR3 extends over 13 amino acids. The germline V gene has CDR1 SGHNT and CDR2 YENEEA. CDR3 DNA: TGTGCCAGCAGCCAGGGACAGAACTATGGCTACGCCTTC. Protein product: CASSQGQNYGYAF.

This clonotype appeared many times. This chain connects TRBV6-1 to TRBJ2-2; 7 bases match TRBD1. Germline assignment: CDR1 MNHNS and CDR2 SASEGT. The CDR3 extends over 14 amino acids. J lost 10 bases, V lost 6 bases, and 11 bases had no gene match. The CDR3: CASRGQINFLELFF. The CDR3 DNA follows: TGTGCCAGCAGGGGACAGATTAATTTTCTGGAGCTGTTTTTT.

This clonotype has at least ten counts. The genes are TRBV12-3 or TRBV12-4 and TRBJ2-7; 8 nucleotides line up with TRBD1. With V trimmed by 5 bases and J by 0 bases, 12 bases remained unmatched. The CDR3 runs to 17 residues. CDR3 sequence (DNA): TGTGCCAGCAGTCAATCTCGCCTAGGACAGGGCTCCTACGAGCAGTACTTC. It is translated as CASSQSRLGQGSYEQYF.

This clonotype was recorded a few times. Compared with germline, one end of the junction differs, possibly owing to a read error. V gene TRBV24-1 combines with J gene TRBJ2-1; 7 bases line up with TRBD1. The CDR3 runs 14 residues. Germline CDR1 reads KGHDR; CDR2 reads SFDVKD. CDR3 in DNA: TGTGTCACCAGCTCGACAGGGATCTACAATGAGCAGTTCTTC. Protein sequence: CVTSSTGIYNEQFF.